This T cell receptor beta chain was sequenced in a study of blood T cell repertoires in COVID-19. Study background: From T cells, B-cell-depleted T cells, or PBMCs came the material, which was cDNA or gDNA.

CDR1 is SGHVS and CDR2 is FNYEAQ in the germline V gene. The CDR3 contains 15 residues. Trimming stripped 5 bases from V and 8 bases from J, with 21 bases between. Original processing methods: Estimation of nucleated cell counts relied on the amplification of reference gene primers. The method was immunoSEQ multiplex PCR; TCRdb's version includes in-frame clones alone and lacks a portion of them. V and J calls and clone size are copied from that table; D and trimming were computed from the DNA. The table lists 400,000 to 500,000 clones, 86% of them singletons. Sequences were obtained from peripheral blood. The sequence came from a woman in her 30s with active or convalescent COVID-19. This chain uses TRBV7-6 with TRBJ1-2, with D possibly matching TRBD1 (5 bases). The CDR3 protein is CASSADPAGTGGYTF. The DNA for the CDR3 is TGTGCCAGCAGCGCCGACCCCGCCGGGACTGGAGGCTACACCTTC.